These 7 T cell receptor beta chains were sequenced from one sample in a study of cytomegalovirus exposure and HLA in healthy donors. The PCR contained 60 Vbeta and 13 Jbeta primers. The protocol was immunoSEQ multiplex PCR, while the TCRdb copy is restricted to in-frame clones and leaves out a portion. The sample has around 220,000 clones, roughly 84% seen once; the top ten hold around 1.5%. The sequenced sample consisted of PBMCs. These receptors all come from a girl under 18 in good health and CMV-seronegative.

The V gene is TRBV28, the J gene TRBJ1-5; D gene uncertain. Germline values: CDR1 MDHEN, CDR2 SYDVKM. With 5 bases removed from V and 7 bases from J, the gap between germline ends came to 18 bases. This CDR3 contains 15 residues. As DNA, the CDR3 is TGTGCCAGCAGTCCCGGCTTAGGGAGAGACCAGCCCCAGCATTTT. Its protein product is CASSPGLGRDQPQHF.

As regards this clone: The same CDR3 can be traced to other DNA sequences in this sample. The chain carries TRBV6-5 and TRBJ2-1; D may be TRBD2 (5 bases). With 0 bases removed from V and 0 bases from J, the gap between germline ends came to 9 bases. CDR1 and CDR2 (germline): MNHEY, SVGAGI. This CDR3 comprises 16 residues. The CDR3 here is CASSYSVAGSYNEQFF. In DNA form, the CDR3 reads TGTGCCAGCAGTTACTCCGTTGCGGGCTCCTACAATGAGCAGTTCTTC.

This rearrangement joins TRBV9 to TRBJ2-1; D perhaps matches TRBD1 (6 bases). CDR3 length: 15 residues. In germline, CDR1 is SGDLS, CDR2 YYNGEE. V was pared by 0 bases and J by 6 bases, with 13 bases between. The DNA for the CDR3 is TGTGCCAGCAGCGTAGCCCCAGGGGCGGCCAATGAGCAGTTCTTC. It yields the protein CASSVAPGAANEQFF.

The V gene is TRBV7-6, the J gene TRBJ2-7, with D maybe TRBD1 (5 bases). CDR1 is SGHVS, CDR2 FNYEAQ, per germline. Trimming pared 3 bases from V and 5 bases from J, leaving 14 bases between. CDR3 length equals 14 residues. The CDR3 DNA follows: TGTGCCAGCAGCTTTGGGCAGGGATACGACGAGCAGTACTTC. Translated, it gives CASSFGQGYDEQYF.

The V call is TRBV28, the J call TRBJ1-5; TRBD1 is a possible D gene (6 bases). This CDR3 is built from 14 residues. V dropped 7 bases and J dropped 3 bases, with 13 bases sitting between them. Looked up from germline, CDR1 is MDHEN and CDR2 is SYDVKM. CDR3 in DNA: TGTGCCAGCACAGGGGCGCTATTCAATCAGCCCCAGCATTTT. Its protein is CASTGALFNQPQHF.

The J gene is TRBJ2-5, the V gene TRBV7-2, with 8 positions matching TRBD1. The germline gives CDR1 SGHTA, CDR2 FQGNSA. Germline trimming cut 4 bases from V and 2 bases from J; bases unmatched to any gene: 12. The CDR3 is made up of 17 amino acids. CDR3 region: CASSSQQDRAKQETQYF. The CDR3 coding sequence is TGTGCCAGCAGCTCCCAGCAGGACAGGGCAAAACAAGAGACCCAGTACTTC. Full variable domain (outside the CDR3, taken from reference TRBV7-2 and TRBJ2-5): GAGVSQSPSNKVTEKGKDVELRCDPISGHTALYWYRQSLGQGLEFLIYFQGNSAPDKSGLPSDRFSAERTGGSVSTLTIQRTQQEDSAVYLCASSSQQDRAKQETQYFGPGTRLLVL.

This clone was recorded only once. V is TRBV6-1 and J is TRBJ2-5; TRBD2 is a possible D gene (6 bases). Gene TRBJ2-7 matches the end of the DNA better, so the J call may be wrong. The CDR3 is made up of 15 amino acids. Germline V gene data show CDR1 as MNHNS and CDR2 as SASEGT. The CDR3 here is CASSGPGLPSYEQYF. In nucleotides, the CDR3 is TGTGCCAGCAGCGGCCCGGGACTGCCCTCCTACGAGCAGTACTTC.